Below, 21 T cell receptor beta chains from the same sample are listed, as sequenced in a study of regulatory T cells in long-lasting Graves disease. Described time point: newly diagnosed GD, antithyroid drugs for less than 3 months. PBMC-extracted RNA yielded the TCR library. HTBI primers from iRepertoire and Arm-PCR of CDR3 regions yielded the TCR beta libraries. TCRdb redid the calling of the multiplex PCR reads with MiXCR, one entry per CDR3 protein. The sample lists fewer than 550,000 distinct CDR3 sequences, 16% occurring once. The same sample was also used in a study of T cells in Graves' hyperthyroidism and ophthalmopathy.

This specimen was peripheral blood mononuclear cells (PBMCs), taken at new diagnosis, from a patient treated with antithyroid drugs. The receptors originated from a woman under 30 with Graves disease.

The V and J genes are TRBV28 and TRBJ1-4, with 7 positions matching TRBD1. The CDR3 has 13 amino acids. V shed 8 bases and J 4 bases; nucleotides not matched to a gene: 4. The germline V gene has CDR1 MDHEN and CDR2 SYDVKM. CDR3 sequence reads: CASSTGFNEKLFF. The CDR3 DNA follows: TGTGCCAGCTCGACAGGGTTTAATGAAAAACTGTTTTTT.

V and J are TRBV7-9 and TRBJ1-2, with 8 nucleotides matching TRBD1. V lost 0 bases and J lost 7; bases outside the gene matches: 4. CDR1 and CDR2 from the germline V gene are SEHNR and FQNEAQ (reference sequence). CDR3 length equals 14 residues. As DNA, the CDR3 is TGTGCCAGCAGCTTAGCGGTCACAGGGGGTGGCTACACCTTC. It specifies CASSLAVTGGGYTF.

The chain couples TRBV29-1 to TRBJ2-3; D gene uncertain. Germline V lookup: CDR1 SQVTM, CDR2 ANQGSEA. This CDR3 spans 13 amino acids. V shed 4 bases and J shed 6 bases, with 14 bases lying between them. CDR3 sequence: CSVGKEPSDTQYF. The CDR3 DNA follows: TGCAGCGTTGGGAAGGAGCCTTCCGATACGCAGTATTTT.

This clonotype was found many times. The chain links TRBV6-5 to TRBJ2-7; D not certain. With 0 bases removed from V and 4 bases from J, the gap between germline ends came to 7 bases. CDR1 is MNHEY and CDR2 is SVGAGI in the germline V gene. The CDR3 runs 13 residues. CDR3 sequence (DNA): TGTGCCAGCAGTTACTCGGTCAGGTACGAGCAGTACTTC. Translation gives CASSYSVRYEQYF.

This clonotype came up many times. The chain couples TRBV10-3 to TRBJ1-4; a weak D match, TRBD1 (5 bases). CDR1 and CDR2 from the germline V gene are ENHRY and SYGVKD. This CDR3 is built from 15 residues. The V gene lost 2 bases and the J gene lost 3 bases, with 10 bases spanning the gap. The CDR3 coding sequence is TGTGCCATCAGTGAGACCAGGGATCCTAATGAAAAACTGTTTTTT. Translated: CAISETRDPNEKLFF.

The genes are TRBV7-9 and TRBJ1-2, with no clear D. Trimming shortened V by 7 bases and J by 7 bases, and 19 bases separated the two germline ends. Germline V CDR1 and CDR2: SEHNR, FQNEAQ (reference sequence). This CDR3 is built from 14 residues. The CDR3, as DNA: TGTGCCAGCACTCGGGAGGTGGACCTTGGTGGCTACACCTTC. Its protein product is CASTREVDLGGYTF.

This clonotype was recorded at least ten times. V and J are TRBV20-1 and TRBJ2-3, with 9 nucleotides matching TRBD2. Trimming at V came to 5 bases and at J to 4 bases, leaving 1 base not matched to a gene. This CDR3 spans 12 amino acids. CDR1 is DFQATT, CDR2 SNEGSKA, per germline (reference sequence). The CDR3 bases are TGCAGTGCTCAGCGGGAGGCAGATACGCAGTATTTT. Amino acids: CSAQREADTQYF.

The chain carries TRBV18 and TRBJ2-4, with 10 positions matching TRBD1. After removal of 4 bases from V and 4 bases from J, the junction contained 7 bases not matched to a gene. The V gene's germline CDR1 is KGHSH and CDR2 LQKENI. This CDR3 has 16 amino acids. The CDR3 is CASSLGGDRGKNIQYF. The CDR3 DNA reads TGTGCCAGCTCACTTGGCGGGGACAGGGGAAAAAACATTCAGTACTTC.

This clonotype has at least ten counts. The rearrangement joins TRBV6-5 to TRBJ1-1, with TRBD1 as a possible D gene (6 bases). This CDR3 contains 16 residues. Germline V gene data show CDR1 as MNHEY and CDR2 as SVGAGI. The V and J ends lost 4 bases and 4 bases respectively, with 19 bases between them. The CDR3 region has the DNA TGTGCCAGCAGTTTTGGGGGCTCGGTTTCGGGCACTGAAGCTTTCTTT. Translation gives CASSFGGSVSGTEAFF.

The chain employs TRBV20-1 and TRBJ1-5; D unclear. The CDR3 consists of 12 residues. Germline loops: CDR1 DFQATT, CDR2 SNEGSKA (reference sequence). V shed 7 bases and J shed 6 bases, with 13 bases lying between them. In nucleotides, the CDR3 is TGCAGTGTCTGGGGTGGCGCTCAGCCCCAGCATTTT. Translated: CSVWGGAQPQHF.

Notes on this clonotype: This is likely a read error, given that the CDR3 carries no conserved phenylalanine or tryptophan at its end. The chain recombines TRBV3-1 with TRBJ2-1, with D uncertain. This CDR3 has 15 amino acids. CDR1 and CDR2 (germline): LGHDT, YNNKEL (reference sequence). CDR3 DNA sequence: TGTGCCAGCAGCCAATGGCAAGGTATTTACAATGGGCAGTTCGTC. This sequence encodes CASSQWQGIYNGQFV.

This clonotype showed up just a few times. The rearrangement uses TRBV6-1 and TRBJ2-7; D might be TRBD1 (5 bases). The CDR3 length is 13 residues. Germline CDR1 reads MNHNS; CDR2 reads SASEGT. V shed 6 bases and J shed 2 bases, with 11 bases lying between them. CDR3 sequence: CASSLRETYEQYF. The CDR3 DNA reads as TGTGCCAGCAGCCTCAGGGAAACCTACGAGCAGTACTTC.

CDR3 in amino acids: CASSLTGGPSDTQYF. The CDR3 coding sequence is TGTGCCAGCAGCTTAACGGGAGGGCCCTCAGATACGCAGTATTTT. The chain combines TRBV7-2 with TRBJ2-3; TRBD2 matches at 8 bases. Trimming took 2 bases from V and 4 from J; bases not matched to a gene: 5. CDR3 size: 15 residues. Germline V lookup: CDR1 SGHTA, CDR2 FQGNSA.

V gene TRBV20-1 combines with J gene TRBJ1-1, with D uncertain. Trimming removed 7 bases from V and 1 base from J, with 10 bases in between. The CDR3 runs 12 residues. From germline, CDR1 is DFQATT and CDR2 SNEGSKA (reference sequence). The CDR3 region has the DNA TGCAGTGTCCCGCGGGGGAACACTGAAGCTTTCTTT. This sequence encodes CSVPRGNTEAFF.

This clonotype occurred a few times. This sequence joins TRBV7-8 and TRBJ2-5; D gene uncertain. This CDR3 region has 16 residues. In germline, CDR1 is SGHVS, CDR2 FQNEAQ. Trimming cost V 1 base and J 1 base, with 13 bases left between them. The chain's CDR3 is CASSLGRRILQETQYF. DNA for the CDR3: TGTGCCAGCAGCTTAGGGAGAAGAATTCTCCAAGAGACCCAGTACTTC.

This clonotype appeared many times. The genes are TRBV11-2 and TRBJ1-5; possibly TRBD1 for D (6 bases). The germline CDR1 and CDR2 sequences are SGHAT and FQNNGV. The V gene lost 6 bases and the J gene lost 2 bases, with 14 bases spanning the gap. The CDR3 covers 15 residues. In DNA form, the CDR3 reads TGTGCCAGCAGTTTACAGGACAGCCGCAATCAGCCCCAGCATTTT. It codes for CASSLQDSRNQPQHF.

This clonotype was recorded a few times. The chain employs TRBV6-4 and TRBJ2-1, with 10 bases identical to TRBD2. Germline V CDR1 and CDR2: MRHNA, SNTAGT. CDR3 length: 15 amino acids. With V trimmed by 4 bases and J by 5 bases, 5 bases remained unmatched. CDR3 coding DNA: TGTGCCAGCAGTGCACTAGCGGGATCAGACAATGAGCAGTTCTTC. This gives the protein CASSALAGSDNEQFF.

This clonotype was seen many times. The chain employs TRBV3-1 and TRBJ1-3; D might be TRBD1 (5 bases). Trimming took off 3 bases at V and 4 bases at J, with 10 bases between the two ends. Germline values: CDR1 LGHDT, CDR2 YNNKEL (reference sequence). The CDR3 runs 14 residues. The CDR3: CASSHPGTGNTIYF. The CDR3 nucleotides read TGTGCCAGCAGCCATCCCGGGACGGGAAACACCATATATTTT.

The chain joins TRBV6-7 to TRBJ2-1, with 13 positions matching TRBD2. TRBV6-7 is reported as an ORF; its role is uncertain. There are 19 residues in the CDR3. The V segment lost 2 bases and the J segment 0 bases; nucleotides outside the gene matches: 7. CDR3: CASSYGTSGNRSSYNEQFF. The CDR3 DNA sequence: TGTGCCAGCAGTTACGGGACTAGCGGGAACAGGAGCTCCTACAATGAGCAGTTCTTC.

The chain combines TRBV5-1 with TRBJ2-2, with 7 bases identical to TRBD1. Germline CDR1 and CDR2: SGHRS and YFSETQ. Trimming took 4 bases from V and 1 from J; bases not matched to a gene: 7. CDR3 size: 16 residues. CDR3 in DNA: TGCGCCAGCAGCGTTACCGGGACAGTGAACACCGGGGAGCTGTTTTTT. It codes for CASSVTGTVNTGELFF.

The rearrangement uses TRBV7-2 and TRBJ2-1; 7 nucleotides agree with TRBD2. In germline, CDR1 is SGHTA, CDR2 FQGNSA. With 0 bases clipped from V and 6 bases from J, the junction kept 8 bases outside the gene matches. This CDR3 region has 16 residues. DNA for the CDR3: TGTGCCAGCAGCTTAGCGGTCCTAGGGAGGGCCAATGAGCAGTTCTTC. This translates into CASSLAVLGRANEQFF.